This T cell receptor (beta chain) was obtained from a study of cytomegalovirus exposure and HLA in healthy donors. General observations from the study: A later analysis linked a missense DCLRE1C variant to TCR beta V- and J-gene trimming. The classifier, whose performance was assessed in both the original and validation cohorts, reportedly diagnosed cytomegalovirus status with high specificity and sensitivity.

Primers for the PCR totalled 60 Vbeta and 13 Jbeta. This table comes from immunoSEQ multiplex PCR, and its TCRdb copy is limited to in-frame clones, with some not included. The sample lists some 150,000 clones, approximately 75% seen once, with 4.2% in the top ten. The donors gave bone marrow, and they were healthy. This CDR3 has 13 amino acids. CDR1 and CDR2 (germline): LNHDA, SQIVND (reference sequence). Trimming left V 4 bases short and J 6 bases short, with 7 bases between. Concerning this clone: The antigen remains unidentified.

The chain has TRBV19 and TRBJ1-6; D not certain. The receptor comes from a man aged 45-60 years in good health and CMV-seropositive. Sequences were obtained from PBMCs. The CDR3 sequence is CASSTLFNSPLHF. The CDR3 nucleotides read TGTGCCAGTAGTACCCTTTTTAATTCACCCCTCCACTTT.